These 16 T cell receptor beta chains were all obtained from the same sample, sequenced in a study of tumour-infiltrating T cells in Burkitt lymphoma. Repertoires were generated with immunoSEQ multiplex PCR, while TCRdb's copy carries only in-frame clones and drops some. Among 2,000 to 2,500 clones, approximately 14% were seen once, and the ten largest hold about 14%. The sequenced sample was tumor tissue. The source is a human donor with Burkitt lymphoma.

The gene calls are TRBV29-1 and TRBJ2-7; tentative D call: TRBD1 (6 bases). Trimming took 6 bases from V and 5 from J, leaving 17 bases between them. The CDR3 length is 13 residues. CDR1 and CDR2 from the germline V gene are SQVTM and ANQGSEA. The CDR3 bases are TGCAGCGTCCCCAGGGGAGACCGAAACGAGCAGTACTTC. It codes for CSVPRGDRNEQYF.

This clone was observed a few times. V usage is TRBV9 and J usage is TRBJ1-2; tentative D call: TRBD1 (5 bases). CDR1 is SGDLS and CDR2 is YYNGEE in the germline V gene. CDR3 length: 11 amino acids. The germline V and J ends were trimmed by 8 bases and 8 bases, with 13 bases remaining between them. CDR3 nucleotide sequence: TGTGCCAGTCGGAGCGGGGGAGGCTACACCTTC. Protein: CASRSGGGYTF.

This clone was observed a few times. The V call is TRBV5-1, the J call TRBJ1-1, with 10 nucleotides matching TRBD1. This CDR3 is 16 amino acids long. V lost 3 bases to trimming and J lost 8 bases; unmatched junction nucleotides: 13. CDR1 SGHRS and CDR2 YFSETQ come from the germline V gene. The CDR3 region is CASSSLMTGGFGEAFF. The CDR3 nucleotides are TGCGCCAGCAGCTCGTTAATGACAGGGGGCTTTGGGGAAGCTTTCTTT. The variable domain in full, with the rest retrieved from reference TRBV5-1 and TRBJ1-1, is KAGVTQTPRYLIKTRGQQVTLSCSPISGHRSVSWYQQTPGQGLQFLFEYFSETQRNKGNFPGRFSGRQFSNSRSEMNVSTLELGDSALYLCASSSLMTGGFGEAFFGQGTRLTVV.

This clone was seen more than once but under ten times. The J gene is TRBJ1-5, the V gene TRBV10-3; tentatively, D is TRBD1 (5 bases). The CDR3 totals 15 residues. Deletions cut 0 bases from V and 0 bases from J, with 6 bases between. In germline, CDR1 is ENHRY, CDR2 SYGVKD. The CDR3 coding sequence is TGTGCCATCAGTGAGTCAAGGGGTAGCAATCAGCCCCAGCATTTT. This translates into CAISESRGSNQPQHF.

This chain joins TRBV5-1 and TRBJ1-1; D call uncertain. Trimming stripped 4 bases from V and 6 bases from J, with 10 bases between. The germline V gene encodes CDR1 SGHRS and CDR2 YFSETQ. The CDR3 extends over 12 amino acids. CDR3 in amino acids: CASSPTGAEAFF. For the CDR3, the DNA is TGCGCCAGCAGCCCCACTGGGGCTGAAGCTTTCTTT.

The chain combines TRBV5-1 with TRBJ1-5, with D tentatively TRBD1 (5 bases). Germline V gene lookup returns CDR1 SGHRS and CDR2 YFSETQ. The CDR3 loop spans 15 amino acids. V was pared by 4 bases and J by 5 bases, with 16 bases between. The CDR3 region is CASSLGVGGHQPQHF. The CDR3 bases are TGCGCCAGCAGCCTTGGTGTCGGGGGTCATCAGCCCCAGCATTTT.

The chain uses TRBV6-1 and TRBJ1-4, with D uncertain. Trimming stripped 2 bases from V and 7 bases from J, with 8 bases between. CDR3 length: 13 residues. The germline V gene has CDR1 MNHNS and CDR2 SASEGT. The CDR3 is CASSESRTEKLFF. CDR3 sequence (DNA): TGTGCCAGCAGTGAATCCAGGACTGAAAAACTGTTTTTT.

This clone was counted between two and nine times. This sequence joins TRBV6-5 and TRBJ2-1, with 12 bases that match TRBD2. Per germline, CDR1 MNHEY and CDR2 SVGAGI. The V gene end was trimmed by 5 bases and the J gene end by 6 bases; junction bases not matched to a gene: 5. This CDR3 has 15 amino acids. DNA of the CDR3: TGTGCCAGCAGTGCTTCTAGCGGGGGGGGCAATGAGCAGTTCTTC. It encodes CASSASSGGGNEQFF.

This chain connects TRBV6-1 to TRBJ2-3; no reliable D call. Germline assignment: CDR1 MNHNS and CDR2 SASEGT. The CDR3 is made up of 10 amino acids. Between the trimmed V and J ends, which lost 5 bases and 5 bases, there was a span of 2 bases. DNA for the CDR3: TGTGCCAGCAGTAAAGATACGCAGTATTTT. Translating it yields CASSKDTQYF.

Notes on this clone: A much larger clone lies a single base off, so this may be a read error. This chain uses TRBV7-3 with TRBJ1-1; D is ambiguous. From germline, CDR1 is SGHTA and CDR2 FQGTGA. V dropped 0 bases and J dropped 2 bases, with 13 bases sitting between them. The CDR3 totals 16 residues. As DNA, the CDR3 is TGTGCCAGCAGCTTAACGGAATTTCCGGAAAACACTGAAGCTTTCTTT. This codes for CASSLTEFPENTEAFF.

This clone was counted a few times. CDR3 loop: CATSRDLMYWGTDTQYF. As DNA, the CDR3 is TGTGCCACCAGCAGAGATCTTATGTATTGGGGCACAGATACGCAGTATTTT. The chain has TRBV15 and TRBJ2-3, with D uncertain. Germline CDR1 reads LNHNV; CDR2 reads YYDKDF (reference sequence). The CDR3 consists of 17 residues. V was shortened by 0 bases and J by 1 base, with 14 bases between the two germline ends.

The chain recombines TRBV28 with TRBJ1-2; D is possibly TRBD1 (6 bases). Trimming took off 10 bases at V and 7 bases at J, with 19 bases between the two ends. Germline values: CDR1 MDHEN, CDR2 SYDVKM. The CDR3 sequence is 13 residues long. The DNA for the CDR3 is TGTGCCATCAACCTAGGGGGGGCTCGTGGCTACACCTTC. Its protein is CAINLGGARGYTF.

This clone was counted only a few times. In the same sample, other DNA sequences code for this CDR3. The CDR3 here is CATSREPPSGGFLAKNIQYF. The CDR3 DNA sequence: TGTGCCACCAGCAGAGAACCCCCTAGCGGGGGGTTTCTAGCCAAAAACATTCAGTACTTC. The chain carries TRBV15 and TRBJ2-4; 11 nucleotides align to TRBD2. Per the germline V gene, CDR1 is LNHNV and CDR2 is YYDKDF (reference sequence). The ends lost 0 bases at V and 0 bases at J; junction bases unmatched: 10. This CDR3 comprises 20 residues.

By frequency in the sample, this clone is large. This chain joins TRBV7-9 and TRBJ2-3; the match to TRBD2 covers 9 bases. The ends lost 5 bases at V and 2 bases at J; junction bases unmatched: 11. Germline CDR1 SEHNR, CDR2 FQNEAQ (reference sequence). This CDR3 spans 17 amino acids. The CDR3 loop reads CASSRSPAGGFTDTQYF. CDR3 bases: TGTGCCAGCAGCAGAAGCCCAGCGGGGGGATTCACAGATACGCAGTATTTT.

V and J are TRBV2 and TRBJ2-1, with TRBD1 matching over 7 bases. The germline V gene has CDR1 SNHLY and CDR2 FYNNEI. The CDR3 sequence is 13 residues long. The V segment lost 9 bases and the J segment 0 bases; nucleotides outside the gene matches: 2. The CDR3 protein is CASRDSSYNEQFF. Here the CDR3 DNA reads TGTGCCAGTCGGGACAGCTCCTACAATGAGCAGTTCTTC.

This clone was seen more than once but under ten times. The chain links TRBV11-2 to TRBJ2-5; D uncertain. CDR1 is SGHAT and CDR2 is FQNNGV in the germline V gene. CDR3 size: 13 residues. V lost 4 bases to trimming and J lost 2 bases, with 8 bases between them. The CDR3 loop reads CASSSNSQETQYF. The CDR3 coding sequence is TGTGCCAGCAGCTCAAACAGTCAAGAGACCCAGTACTTC.